This record covers a single TCR beta chain. This clone occurred once. Its target antigen remains unknown. No base quality values were provided; no much bigger clone lies one nucleotide off. Library prep was done by the immunoSEQ multiplex PCR assay. The deep sequencing platform assayed about 10^5 TCR templates per sample. Genomic DNA extracted from sorted T cells was the material used for TCRbeta CDR3 sequencing. The original methods were these. The R programming language was used for clonal analysis of TCRbeta CDR3 data. Alloreactive CD4+ and CD8+ clones were identified by comparing unstimulated samples to CFSE-low samples taken after the reaction. Regulatory or non-regulatory origin of alloreactive CD4+ clones was assigned by matching sequences to the sorted unstimulated Treg and non-Treg repertoires. Entries here come from immuneACCESS through TCRdb and include only in-frame sequences with V and J called. Some clones fail to appear in such tables; in the studies checked, an unresolved V gene covers under half of the shortfall, and the cause of the remainder is unknown. V and J calls and clone size come straight from that table; D and trimming were deduced from the DNA. This sample lists approximately 68,000 clones; 91% were detected once. The ten largest clones add up to approximately 30% of the sample.

V drops 3 bases and J drops 5 bases, leaving 10 bases in between. Per the germline V gene (reference sequence), SEHNR is the CDR1 and FQNEAQ is the CDR2. The cysteine opens and the phenylalanine closes a CDR3 of 13 amino acids. The DNA shown is the 39-base CDR3, in frame from base 1. Sorted unstimulated T cells, along with proliferating T cells recovered from mixed lymphocyte reactions, underwent TCRbeta CDR3 sequencing. Fresh whole blood from approximately ten HLA-typed healthy donors was used to isolate PBMCs. The sample comes from a study of siplizumab effects on memory and regulatory T cells (dated by TCRdb to between 2019 and 2020). Regarding the research as a whole: The study looked at the effect of siplizumab, an anti-CD2 antibody, on alloreactive T-cell subsets in allogeneic mixed lymphocyte reactions made from human PBMCs. Broad study findings and their caveats: Unstimulated naive T cells appeared more diverse than memory T cells, and naive cells seemed to contribute substantially to the alloresponse. Because sequences at frequencies below about 10^-5 were poorly captured, only a minor fraction of alloreactive clones could be mapped back to unstimulated subsets. Whether proliferating Tregs from siplizumab cultures were suppressive was not functionally confirmed. In reactions with siplizumab, an average of about 69% of mappable alloreactive CD4+ clones were Treg-derived, compared with 25% to 30% in control reactions. For roughly 75-95% of proliferating CD4+ or CD8+ clones, no naive or memory phenotype could be assigned. Siplizumab significantly reduced the cumulative frequency of alloreactive sequences traceable to unstimulated CD4+ memory T cells.

Sequencing used CD8+ T cells sorted from blood. Rearrangement joined TRBV7-9 to TRBJ2-5; TRBD1 could be the D gene, as 6 bases match. This clonotype was sampled from a human donor in good health. Read as DNA, the sequence is TGTGCCAGCAGCTTTGGACAGATGGAGACCCAGTACTTC. This sequence encodes CASSFGQMETQYF. Outside the CDR3, residues come from the reference TRBV7-9 and TRBJ2-5 proteins, so the full variable domain is: DTGVSQNPRHKITKRGQNVTFRCDPISEHNRLYWYRQTLGQGPEFLTYFQNEAQLEKSRLLSDRFSAERPKGSFSTLEIQRTEQGDSAMYLCASSFGQMETQYFGPGTRLLVL.